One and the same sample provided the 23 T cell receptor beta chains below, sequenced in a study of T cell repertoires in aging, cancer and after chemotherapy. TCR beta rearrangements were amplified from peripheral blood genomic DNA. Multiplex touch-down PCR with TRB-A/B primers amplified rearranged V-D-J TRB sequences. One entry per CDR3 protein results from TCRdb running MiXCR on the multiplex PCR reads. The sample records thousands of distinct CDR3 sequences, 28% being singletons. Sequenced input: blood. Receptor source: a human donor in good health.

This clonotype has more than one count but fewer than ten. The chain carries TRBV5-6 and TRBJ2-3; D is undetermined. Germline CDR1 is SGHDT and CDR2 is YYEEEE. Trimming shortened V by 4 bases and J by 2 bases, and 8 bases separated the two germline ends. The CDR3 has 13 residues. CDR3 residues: CASSGYNTDTQYF. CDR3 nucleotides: TGTGCCAGCAGCGGGTACAACACAGATACGCAGTATTTT.

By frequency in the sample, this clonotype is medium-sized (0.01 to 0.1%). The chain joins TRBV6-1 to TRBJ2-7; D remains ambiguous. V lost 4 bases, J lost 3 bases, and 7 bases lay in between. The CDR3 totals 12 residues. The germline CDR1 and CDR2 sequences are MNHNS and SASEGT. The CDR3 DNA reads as TGTGCCAGCAGTGGCTTGGTCTACGAGCAGTACTTC. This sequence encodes CASSGLVYEQYF.

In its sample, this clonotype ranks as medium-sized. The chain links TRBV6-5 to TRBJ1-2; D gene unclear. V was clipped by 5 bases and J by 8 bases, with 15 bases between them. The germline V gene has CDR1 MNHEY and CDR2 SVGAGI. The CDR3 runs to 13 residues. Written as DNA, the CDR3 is TGTGCCAGCAGTCCAGATTCGGGGAGAGGCTACACCTTC. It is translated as CASSPDSGRGYTF.

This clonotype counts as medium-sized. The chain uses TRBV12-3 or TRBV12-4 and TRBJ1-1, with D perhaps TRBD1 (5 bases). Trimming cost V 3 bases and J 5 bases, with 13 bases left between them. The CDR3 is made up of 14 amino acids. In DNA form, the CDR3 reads TGTGCCAGCAGTTTGGAGGGGCAATGGACTGAAGCTTTCTTT. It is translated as CASSLEGQWTEAFF.

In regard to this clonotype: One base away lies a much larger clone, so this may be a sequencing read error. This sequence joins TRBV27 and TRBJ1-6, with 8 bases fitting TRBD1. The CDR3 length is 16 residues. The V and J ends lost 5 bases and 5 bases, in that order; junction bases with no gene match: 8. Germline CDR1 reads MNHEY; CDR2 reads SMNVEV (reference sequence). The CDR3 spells CASSTRTGRDNSPLHF. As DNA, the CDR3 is TGTGCCAGCAGTACCAGGACAGGGCGGGATAATTCACCCCTCCACTTT.

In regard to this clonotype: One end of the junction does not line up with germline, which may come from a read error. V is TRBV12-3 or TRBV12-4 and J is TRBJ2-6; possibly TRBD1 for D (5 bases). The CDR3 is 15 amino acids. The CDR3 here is CASSRAASGANGLTF. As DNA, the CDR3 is TGTGCCAGCAGTCGGGCGGCCTCTGGGGCCAACGGCCTGACTTTC.

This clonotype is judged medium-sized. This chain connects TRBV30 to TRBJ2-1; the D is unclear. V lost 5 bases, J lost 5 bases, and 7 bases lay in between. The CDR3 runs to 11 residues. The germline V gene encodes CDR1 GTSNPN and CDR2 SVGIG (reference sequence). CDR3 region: CAWSGDNEQFF. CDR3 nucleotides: TGTGCCTGGTCCGGCGACAATGAGCAGTTCTTC.

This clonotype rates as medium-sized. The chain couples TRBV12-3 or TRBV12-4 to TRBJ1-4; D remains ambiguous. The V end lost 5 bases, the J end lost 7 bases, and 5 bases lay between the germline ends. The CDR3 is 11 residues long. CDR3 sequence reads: CASSRAEKLFF. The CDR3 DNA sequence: TGTGCCAGCAGTCGGGCTGAAAAACTGTTTTTT.

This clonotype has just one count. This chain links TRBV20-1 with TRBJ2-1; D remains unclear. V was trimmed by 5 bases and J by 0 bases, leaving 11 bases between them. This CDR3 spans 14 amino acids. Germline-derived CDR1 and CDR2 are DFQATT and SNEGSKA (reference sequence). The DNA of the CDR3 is TGCAGTGCTGACTCCCCTTCCTCCTACAATGAGCAGTTCTTC. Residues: CSADSPSSYNEQFF.

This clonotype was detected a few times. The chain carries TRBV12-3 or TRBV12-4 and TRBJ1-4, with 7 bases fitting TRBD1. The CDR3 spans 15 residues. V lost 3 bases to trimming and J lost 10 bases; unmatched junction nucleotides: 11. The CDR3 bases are TGTGCCAGCAGTTTTAAAACAGGGGTGACGGGAAAACTGTTTTTT. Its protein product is CASSFKTGVTGKLFF.

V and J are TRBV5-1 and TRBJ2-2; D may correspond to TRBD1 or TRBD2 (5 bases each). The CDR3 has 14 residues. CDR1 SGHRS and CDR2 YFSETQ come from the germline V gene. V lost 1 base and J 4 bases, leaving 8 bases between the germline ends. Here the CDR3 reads CASSLPGTTGELFF. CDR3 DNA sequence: TGCGCCAGCAGCTTGCCAGGGACCACCGGGGAGCTGTTTTTT.

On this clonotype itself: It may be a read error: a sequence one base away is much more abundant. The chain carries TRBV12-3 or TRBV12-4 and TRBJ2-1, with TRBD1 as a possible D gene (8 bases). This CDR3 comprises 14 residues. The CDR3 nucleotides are TGTGCCAGCAGTACAGGGGGGGCCTACAATGAGCAGATCTTC. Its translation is CASSTGGAYNEQIF.

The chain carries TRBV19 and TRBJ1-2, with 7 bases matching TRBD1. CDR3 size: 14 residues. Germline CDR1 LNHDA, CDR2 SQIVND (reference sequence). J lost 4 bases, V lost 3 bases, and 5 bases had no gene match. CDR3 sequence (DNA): TGTGCCAGTAGTATTTTCGGGGACAGCTATGGCTACACCTTC. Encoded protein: CASSIFGDSYGYTF.

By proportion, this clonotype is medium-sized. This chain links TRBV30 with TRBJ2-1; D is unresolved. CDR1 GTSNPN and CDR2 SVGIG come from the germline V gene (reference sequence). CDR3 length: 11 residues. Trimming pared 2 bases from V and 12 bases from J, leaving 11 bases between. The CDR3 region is CAWSREEVQFF. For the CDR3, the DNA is TGTGCCTGGAGTCGTGAGGAAGTGCAGTTCTTC.

DNA for the CDR3: TGTGCCAGTAGTACCACAGGGGTGAGCAATCAGCCCCAGCATTTT. Its translation is CASSTTGVSNQPQHF. V and J are TRBV19 and TRBJ1-5, with 7 bases aligning to TRBD1. The germline CDR1 and CDR2 sequences are LNHDA and SQIVND (reference sequence). J gave up 1 base and V 4 bases, and 4 bases lay outside the gene matches. The CDR3 totals 15 residues.

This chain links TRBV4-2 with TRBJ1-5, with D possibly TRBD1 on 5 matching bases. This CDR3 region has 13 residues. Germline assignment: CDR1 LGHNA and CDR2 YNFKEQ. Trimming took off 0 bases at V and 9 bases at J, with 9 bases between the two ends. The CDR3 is CASSQERGRPQHF. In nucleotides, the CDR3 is TGTGCCAGCAGCCAAGAAAGGGGACGGCCCCAGCATTTT.

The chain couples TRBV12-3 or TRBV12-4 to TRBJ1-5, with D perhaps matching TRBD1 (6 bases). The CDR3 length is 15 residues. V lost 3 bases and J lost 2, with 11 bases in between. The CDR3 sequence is CASSLRGIGNQPQHF. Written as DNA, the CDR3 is TGTGCCAGCAGTTTGAGGGGGATAGGCAATCAGCCCCAGCATTTT.

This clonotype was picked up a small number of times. The CDR3 is CASRADRLNTEAFF. In DNA form, the CDR3 reads TGTGCCAGCAGAGCCGACAGATTGAACACTGAAGCTTTCTTT. The chain has TRBV6-4 and TRBJ1-1; TRBD1 is a possible D gene (5 bases). CDR3 size: 14 residues. Between the trimmed V and J ends, which lost 6 bases and 0 bases, there was a span of 11 bases. CDR1 and CDR2 from the germline V gene are MRHNA and SNTAGT.

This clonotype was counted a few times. This CDR3 reads CASSLAQQGNTIYF. CDR3 in DNA: TGTGCCAGCAGTTTGGCCCAACAGGGAAACACCATATATTTT. V usage is TRBV13 and J usage is TRBJ1-3; D is ambiguous. Germline V gene data show CDR1 as PRHDT and CDR2 as FYEKMQ (reference sequence). This CDR3 contains 14 residues. V lost 6 bases, J lost 4 bases, and 13 bases lay in between.

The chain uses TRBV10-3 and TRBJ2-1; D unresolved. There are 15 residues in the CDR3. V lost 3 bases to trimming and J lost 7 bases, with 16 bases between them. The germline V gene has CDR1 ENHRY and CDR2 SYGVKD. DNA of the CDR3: TGTGCCATCAGTGATCTAAAAACCAAAGGAAATGAGCAGTTCTTC. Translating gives CAISDLKTKGNEQFF.

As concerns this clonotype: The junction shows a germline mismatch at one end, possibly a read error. CDR3 nucleotide sequence: TGTGCCAGTAGTGGAATGAGGGGAGGCACTAAAGCTTTCTTT. Its protein product is CASSGMRGGTKAFF. The chain links TRBV19 to TRBJ1-1; possible D gene TRBD1, 5 bases. The CDR3 covers 14 residues. Germline assignment: CDR1 LNHDA and CDR2 SQIVND (reference sequence). The full variable domain, completed using reference TRBV19 and TRBJ1-1, is DGGITQSPKYLFRKEGQNVTLSCEQNLNHDAMYWYRQDPGQGLRLIYYSQIVNDFQKGDIAEGYSVSREKKESFPLTVTSAQKNPTAFYLCASSGMRGGTKAFFGQGTRLTVV.

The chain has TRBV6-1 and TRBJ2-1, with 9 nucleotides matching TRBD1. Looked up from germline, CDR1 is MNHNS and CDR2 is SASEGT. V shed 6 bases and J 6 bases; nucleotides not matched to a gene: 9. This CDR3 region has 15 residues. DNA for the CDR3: TGTGCCAGCAGCCCCGGGACAGGGAAGGTCAATGAGCAGTTCTTC. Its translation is CASSPGTGKVNEQFF.

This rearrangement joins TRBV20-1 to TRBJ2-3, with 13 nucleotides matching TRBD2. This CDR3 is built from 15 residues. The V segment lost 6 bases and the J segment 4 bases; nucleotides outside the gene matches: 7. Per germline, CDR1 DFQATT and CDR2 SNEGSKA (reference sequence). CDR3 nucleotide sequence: TGCAGTGCCGGAACTAGCGGGGGGGCAGCAGATACGCAGTATTTT. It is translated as CSAGTSGGAADTQYF.